The T cell receptor beta chain under discussion was sequenced for a study of T cells after yellow fever vaccination (dated by TCRdb to the late 2010s). Turning to the overall study: The SMART-Seq v4 Ultra Low Input RNA kit was used to prepare libraries from fractions with low cell numbers. To follow T-cell clones before and after primary and booster YFV17D yellow fever vaccination, bulk TCR alpha and beta repertoires were sequenced over time. Blood was collected at multiple timepoints before and after primary and secondary immunization, and bulk PBMC replicates and cell subsets were isolated. Two healthy male donors, one aged 18 to 30 and one aged 30 to 40 years, made up the cohort.

The CDR3 has 16 amino acids, counting the end cysteine and phenylalanine. Only CDR3 DNA remains: 48 bases, in frame from the first base. Trimming costs V 2 bases and J 3 bases, and their ends lie 17 bases apart. The germline V gene supplies CDR1 SGHRS and CDR2 YFSETQ. The paper's findings and limits, for the study overall: The secondary T-cell response was found to be weaker but faster than the primary response, with a peak reached on day 5 rather than on day 15. Only two donors were included in the study, so the extent to which the findings can be generalized is limited. After the booster, most clones that had expanded after primary vaccination were detected again (approximately 95% of CD4 and 88% of CD8), suggesting broad maintenance of memory. FACS-sorted repertoires could contain abundant contaminating clonotypes from the bulk population, so computational filtering was required. A small fraction of clonotypes appeared in both the CD4 and CD8 compartments, likely as a result of convergent recombination.

On this clonotype itself: No antigen is known for it. Per-base quality was not reported, and no clone a single base away is much larger than it.

The treatment or condition label of this sample denotes: live attenuated yellow fever vaccine strain. At each blood-draw timepoint, two biological replicates of bulk PBMCs were collected. PBMCs were isolated from peripheral blood using a standard Ficoll-Paque protocol. TriZol was used to extract RNA from bulk PBMCs, from CD4 and CD8 fractions, and from dextramer-positive and dextramer-negative fractions. The instrument given in TCRdb is Illumina NovaSeq 6000. TCR cDNA was synthesized by 5'RACE template switching, through which a universal primer site and unique molecular identifiers were introduced. Priming of cDNA synthesis was performed from both the TCR alpha and TCR beta constant segments. Library amplification involved two PCR steps, and the second step added sample barcodes and sequencing adapters. Sequencing of libraries was done on Illumina HiSeq 2500 (2x100 bp) or NovaSeq (2x150 bp). The authors' analysis ran thus. MIGEC handled demultiplexing of reads and collapsing into UMI consensus sequences, while MiXCR performed V(D)J alignment. Using edgeR on replicate PBMC samples, clonotypes were called vaccine-responding if FDR was below 0.01 and the log2 fold change was above 5 up to day 15. CD4 or CD8 identity was assigned to each bulk clonotype according to whether the clonotype was present at higher abundance in the sequenced CD4 repertoire or the sequenced CD8 repertoire. In TCRdb, the public reads were trimmed at Q25 with fastp and aligned with MiXCR, with productive beta chains retained. For every CDR3 protein sequence, its rows merge into one entry that carries the most common genes and DNA. The V and J calls follow TCRdb's processing rather than the paper's. The sample table holds fewer than 500,000 distinct CDR3 sequences, of which around 20% were seen once. The ten largest clones capture 15% to 20% of the sample.

The rearrangement joined TRBV5-1 to TRBJ1-1; matching of 5 bases hints at TRBD1 as the D gene. The clonotype comes from a man aged 18 to 30 who received the YFV17D yellow fever vaccine. Source: PBMCs, taken before the yellow fever booster vaccination. The CDR3 is CASSFGGSSMDTEAFF. The nucleotides are TGCGCCAGCAGCTTCGGGGGGTCGAGTATGGACACTGAAGCTTTCTTT. The full variable domain, with segments outside the CDR3 supplied by the reference TRBV5-1 and TRBJ1-1 proteins, appears as KAGVTQTPRYLIKTRGQQVTLSCSPISGHRSVSWYQQTPGQGLQFLFEYFSETQRNKGNFPGRFSGRQFSNSRSEMNVSTLELGDSALYLCASSFGGSSMDTEAFFGQGTRLTVV.